This T cell receptor beta chain was identified in a study of T-cell memory formation after mild COVID-19. The wider study: The two donors had largely donor-specific TCR clusters. The study, taken as a whole, reports: For second-wave clones that peaked at day 37, SARS-CoV-2 specificity went unverified.

This CDR3 region has 15 residues. From germline, CDR1 is MNHEY and CDR2 SVGAGI. V trimming: 5 bases; J trimming: 1 base; junction bases outside the gene matches: 7. A remark on this clonotype: Its antigen is unknown.

One entry per CDR3 protein results from TCRdb running MiXCR on the 5' RACE reads. The sample lists approximately 150,000 distinct CDR3 sequences, 5.5% to 7% occurring once. Material: PBMCs or a T cell subset sorted from them (not recorded which). This sequence joins TRBV6-5 and TRBJ2-7, with 8 bases identical to TRBD2. The receptor's source is an adult woman who had mild COVID-19 (a few samples of this study predate the infection). Cell type and time point are not known. CDR3 residues: CASSQGGGRSYEQYV. In DNA, the CDR3 is TGTGCCAGCAGTCAAGGCGGGGGGAGGTCCTACGAGCAGTACGTC.